The source of this TCR beta chain is a study of T cell repertoires in cytomegalovirus infection. General study findings and limits: Dominating the ex vivo response were HLA-C-restricted CMV-specific TCR beta clonotypes. The cumulative frequency of public TCR beta families distinguished individuals who carried CMV together with the relevant HLA.

TCRdb reanalysed the reads using MiXCR and keeps one entry per CDR3 protein. The data show 75,000 to 100,000 distinct CDR3 sequences, around 32% seen once. Points on this clonotype: Its antigen remains unknown.

The specimen was CD8+ T cells from cultured PBMCs, collected from culture after CMV antigen stimulation. This receptor was taken from a human donor in good health (CMV status not recorded). Some clones in this sample may be carry-over from other donors' samples.

CDR3 amino acids: CASSLTQENTEAFF. CDR3 coding DNA: TGTGCCAGCAGCCTAACCCAAGAGAACACTGAAGCTTTCTTT. This chain joins TRBV2 and TRBJ1-1; D not resolved. This CDR3 contains 14 residues. Germline CDR1 reads SNHLY; CDR2 reads FYNNEI. Trimming removed 6 bases from V and 1 base from J, with 12 bases in between.